The sequence of this T cell receptor beta chain was determined in a study of T cells in tuberculosis (dated by TCRdb to the late 2010s). Looking at the study overall: The study combined CD1B tetramers and high-throughput TCR immunosequencing to characterize T cells specific for the mycobacterial lipid antigen glucose monomycolate (GMM). A South African clinical cohort compared IGRA-negative adolescents, IGRA-positive adolescents with latent tuberculosis and adults with active tuberculosis, 10 to 11 per group. Summary of the overall study and its limitations: Active tuberculosis TCR-alpha repertoires showed smaller mean NN-distances to GMM-specific TCRs than IGRA-negative controls, suggesting clonal expansion of these TCRs. An accuracy of approximately 87% (AUROC about 0.91) was reached by a classifier using the diverse GMM-specific repertoire, compared with around 68% accuracy when GEM motif frequencies were used. Which clinical samples got chosen depended on the availability of cryopreserved specimens, and the active tuberculosis cases were adults, whereas the controls were adolescents. The smaller NN-distances were partly driven by shorter CDR3-alpha lengths in active tuberculosis patients, and the difference for TCR-beta did not reach statistical significance.

At study entry, adolescents were screened for latent tuberculosis infection using a tuberculin skin test and the QuantiFERON-TB GOLD In-Tube IGRA. Immunosequencing was performed on unsorted cryopreserved PBMC, with about 100,000 T cells per clinical donor covered on average. Eleven high schools in the Worcester region of the Western Cape, South Africa, served as enrollment sites for adolescents aged 12 to 18 years. Ten adolescents infected with M. tuberculosis and roughly 10 uninfected adolescents were chosen and matched for age and sex. For the adolescents, PBMC were isolated by density centrifugation from freshly drawn heparinized blood and then cryopreserved. Inclusive of the bounding cysteine and phenylalanine, the CDR3 is 15 residues long. CDR3 DNA only is kept here, 45 bases in frame from base 1. After removal of 2 bases from V and 2 bases from J, the junction retains 6 bases not matched to a gene. CDR1 and CDR2 are drawn from the germline V gene: SGHRS, YFSETQ.

TCR libraries were generated with the immunoSEQ multiplex PCR assay, using TCR-beta and/or TCR-alpha/delta assays for each sample. The amplified TCR libraries were sequenced on the Illumina high-throughput platform. Under the source paper's analysis protocol: Clustering and dimensionality reduction relied on pairwise TCRdist distances among GMM-specific receptors from T cells that were either sorted ex vivo or expanded in vitro. Each clinical repertoire was assigned a mean NN-distance score, defined as the average TCRdist to the nearest 10% of tetramer-positive reference sequences. GEM TCR motif frequency was calculated as the fraction of unique TCRs that matched known GEM sequences by V/J usage and CDR3 length. Linear discriminant analysis with leave-one-out cross-validation, implemented in scikit-learn, was used to classify active tuberculosis. TCRdb's version of the immuneACCESS table is confined to in-frame rearrangements and falls short of the full clone set. An unresolved V gene accounts for under half of the shortfall where checked; the remainder is of unknown origin. The DNA was the basis for D and trimming; V, J and clone size are from that table. In this sample the table shows 40,000 to 50,000 clones, around 96% of which occur a single time. The ten largest clones take up around 3.3% of the sample.

This clone was recorded once. The target of this receptor is not known. No base-level quality is on record; no much larger clone is a single base apart. This receptor was taken from a donor aged 10-30 years with latent tuberculosis or without tuberculosis infection. The chain is encoded by TRBV5-1 joined to TRBJ2-7, with 8 middle bases fitting TRBD2. The sample consisted of PBMCs. In nucleotide form, the sequence is TGCGCCAGCAGCTTTGAAGCGGGGGCAACCTACGAGCAGTACTTC. Its amino acids are CASSFEAGATYEQYF. The full variable domain, with segments outside the CDR3 supplied by the reference TRBV5-1 and TRBJ2-7 proteins, appears as KAGVTQTPRYLIKTRGQQVTLSCSPISGHRSVSWYQQTPGQGLQFLFEYFSETQRNKGNFPGRFSGRQFSNSRSEMNVSTLELGDSALYLCASSFEAGATYEQYFGPGTRLTVT.